This passage covers 3 T cell receptor beta chains from one sample sequenced in a study of immune characterization of retroperitoneal liposarcoma (dated by TCRdb to the late 2010s). To prepare the library, PCR was applied. This sample was sequenced with a NextSeq 500. Using fastp trimming at Q25 and MiXCR clonotype assembly, TCRdb reanalyzed the public sequencing data and kept in-frame beta chains. Records with the same CDR3 protein are collapsed into one entry carrying the most frequent genes and DNA. The sample table shows 8,500 to 14,000 distinct CDR3 sequences, and 45% to 55% are seen once. The ten largest make up under 11% of the sample. The source material was tumor tissue. These receptors were taken from a female donor with retroperitoneal liposarcoma.

This chain joins TRBV6-6 and TRBJ2-7; D not resolved. V gave up 6 bases and J gave up 7 bases, with 22 bases separating them. Germline V gene lookup returns CDR1 MNHNY and CDR2 SVGAGI (reference sequence). The CDR3 contains 15 residues. DNA of the CDR3: TGTGCCAGCAGGTCGTGGGTTAGTCCCTACAATGAGCAGTACTTC. Its translation: CASRSWVSPYNEQYF.

V gene TRBV6-5 combines with J gene TRBJ2-1; D might be TRBD2 (6 bases). The CDR3 extends over 14 amino acids. Germline V lookup: CDR1 MNHEY, CDR2 SVGAGI. V lost 4 bases to trimming and J lost 5 bases, with 12 bases between them. For the CDR3, the DNA is TGTGCCAGCAGTTTAGTCGGAGGGCACAATGAGCAGTTCTTC. This gives the protein CASSLVGGHNEQFF.

This clonotype was seen a few times. V gene TRBV11-3 combines with J gene TRBJ2-1; D gene unclear. The tail of the sequence fits TRBJ2-7 better, so the J call may be wrong. This CDR3 region has 14 residues. The germline V gene encodes CDR1 SGHNT and CDR2 YENEEA. DNA for the CDR3: TGTGCCAGCAGTCCCCTCGGTGGTGGCTACGAGCAGTACTTC. It specifies CASSPLGGGYEQYF.